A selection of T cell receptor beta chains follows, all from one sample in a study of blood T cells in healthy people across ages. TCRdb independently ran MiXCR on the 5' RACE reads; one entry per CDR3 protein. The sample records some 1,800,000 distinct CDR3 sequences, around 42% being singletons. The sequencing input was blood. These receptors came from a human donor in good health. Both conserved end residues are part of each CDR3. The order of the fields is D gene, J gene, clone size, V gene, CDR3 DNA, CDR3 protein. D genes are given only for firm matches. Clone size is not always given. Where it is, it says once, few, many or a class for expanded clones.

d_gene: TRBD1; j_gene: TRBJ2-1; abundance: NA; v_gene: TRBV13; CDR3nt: TGTGCCAGCAGCCAAGGACAGGGGGCGCGTGTTGAGCAGTTCTTC; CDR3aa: CASSQGQGARVEQFF
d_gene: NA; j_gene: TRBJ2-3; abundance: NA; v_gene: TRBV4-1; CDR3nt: TGCGCCAGCAGCCAACATACAGGGAATGGGGCACCAGATACGCAGTATTTT; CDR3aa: CASSQHTGNGAPDTQYF
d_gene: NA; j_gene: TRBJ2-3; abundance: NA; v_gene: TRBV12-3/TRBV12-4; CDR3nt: TGTGCCAGCAGGGAGGACATAGGCACAGATGCGCAGTATTTT; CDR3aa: CASREDIGTDAQYF
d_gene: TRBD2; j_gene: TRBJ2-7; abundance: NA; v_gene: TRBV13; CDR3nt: TGTGCCAGCAGCTTCGGGAGGGTAGCAACCTACGAGCAGTACTTC; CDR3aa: CASSFGRVATYEQYF
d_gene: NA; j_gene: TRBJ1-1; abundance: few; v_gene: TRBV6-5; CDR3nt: TGTGCCAGCAGTTACCTCACGAACACTGAAGCTTTCTTT; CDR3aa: CASSYLTNTEAFF
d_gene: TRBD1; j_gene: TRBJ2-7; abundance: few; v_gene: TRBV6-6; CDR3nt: TGTGCCAGCAGTTACCCGGGACAGGCGGACGAGCAGTACTTC; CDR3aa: CASSYPGQADEQYF
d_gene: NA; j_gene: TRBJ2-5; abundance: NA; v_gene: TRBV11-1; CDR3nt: TGTGCCAGCAGCTTAGTGGGTGAGGTATCGGAGACCCAGTACTTC; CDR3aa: CASSLVGEVSETQYF
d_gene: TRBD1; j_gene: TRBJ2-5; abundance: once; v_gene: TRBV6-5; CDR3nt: TGTGCCGGCAGTTACTCGGACAGGGGGCTGGGGGAGACCCAGTACTTC; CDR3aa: CAGSYSDRGLGETQYF
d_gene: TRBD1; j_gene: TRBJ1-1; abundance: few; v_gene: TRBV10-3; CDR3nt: TGTGCCATCCAGGGGGGCTCTGAAGCTTTCTTT; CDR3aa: CAIQGGSEAFF
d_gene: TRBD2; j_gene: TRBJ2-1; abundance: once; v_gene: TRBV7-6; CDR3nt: TGTGCCAGCAGCCGCCGGGGACTAGCGGACTACAATGAGCAGTTCTTC; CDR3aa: CASSRRGLADYNEQFF
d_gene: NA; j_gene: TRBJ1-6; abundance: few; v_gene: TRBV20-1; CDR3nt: TGCAGTGCCGCGGTGGAGTGGGGTCGGAATTCACCCCTCCACTTT; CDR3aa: CSAAVEWGRNSPLHF
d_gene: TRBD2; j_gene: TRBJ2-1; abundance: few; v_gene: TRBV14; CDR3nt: TGTGCCAGCAGTACTAGCGGGGGGCTCAATGAGCAGTTCTTC; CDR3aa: CASSTSGGLNEQFF
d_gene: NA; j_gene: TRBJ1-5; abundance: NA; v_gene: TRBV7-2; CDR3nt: TGTGCCAGCAGCTTAGAGGTAGGGGATAGCAATCAGCCCCAGCATTTT; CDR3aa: CASSLEVGDSNQPQHF
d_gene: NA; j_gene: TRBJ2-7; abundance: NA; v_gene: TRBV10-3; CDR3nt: TGTGCCATCAACGACTATGAGTACGAGCAGTACTTC; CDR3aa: CAINDYEYEQYF
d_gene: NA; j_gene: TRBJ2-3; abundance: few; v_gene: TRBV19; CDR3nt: TGTGCCAGCGCCCCGAGACTAGTCGGCACAGATACGCAGTATTTT; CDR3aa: CASAPRLVGTDTQYF
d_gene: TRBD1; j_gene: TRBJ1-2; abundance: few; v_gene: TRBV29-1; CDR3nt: TGCAGCGAACAGGACAGGACAAATGGTTACACCTTC; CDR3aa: CSEQDRTNGYTF
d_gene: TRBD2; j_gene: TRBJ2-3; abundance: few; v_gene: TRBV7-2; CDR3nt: TGTGCCAGCAGCTTGTGGCTAGCGGGGGGCACAGATACGCAGTATTTT; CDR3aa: CASSLWLAGGTDTQYF
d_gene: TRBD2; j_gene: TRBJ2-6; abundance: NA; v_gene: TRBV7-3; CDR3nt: TGTGCCAGCAGCCCTAGCGGGGGAAACTCTGGGGCCAACGTCCTGACTTTC; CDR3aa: CASSPSGGNSGANVLTF
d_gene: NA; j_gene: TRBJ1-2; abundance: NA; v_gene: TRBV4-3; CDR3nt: TGCGCCAGCAGCCCCCAACCAGGGACCCTAGTGGGCTACACCTTC; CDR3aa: CASSPQPGTLVGYTF
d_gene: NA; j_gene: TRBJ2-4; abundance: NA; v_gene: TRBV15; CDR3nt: TGTGCCACCAGCAGAGATAACGGAAAACTAGCCAAAAACATTCAGGACTTC; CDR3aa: CATSRDNGKLAKNIQDF
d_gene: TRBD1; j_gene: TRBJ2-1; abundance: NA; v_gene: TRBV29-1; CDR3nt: TGCAGCGTTGGAGATACGGGACAGTCCTACAATGAGCAGTTCTTC; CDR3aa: CSVGDTGQSYNEQFF
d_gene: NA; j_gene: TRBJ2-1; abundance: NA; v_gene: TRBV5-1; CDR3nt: TGCGCCAGCAGCCTTGCCAGCTTGGGGGTCTACAATGAGCAGTTCTTC; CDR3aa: CASSLASLGVYNEQFF
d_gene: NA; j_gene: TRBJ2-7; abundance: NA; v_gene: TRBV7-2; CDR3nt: TGTGCCAGCAGCTTAGCCAGGCCTTTAGGCGAGCAGTACTTC; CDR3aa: CASSLARPLGEQYF
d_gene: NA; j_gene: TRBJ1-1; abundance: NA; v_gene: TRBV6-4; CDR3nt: TGTGCCAGCAGTGACTCTGGTTCAGGGCTACCCATGAACACTGAAGCTTTCTTT; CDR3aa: CASSDSGSGLPMNTEAFF
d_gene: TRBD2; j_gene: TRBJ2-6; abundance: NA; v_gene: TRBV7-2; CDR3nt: TGTGCCAGCAGCAAAACTGGGGGGGCTGGGGCCAACGTCCTGACTTTC; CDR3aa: CASSKTGGAGANVLTF
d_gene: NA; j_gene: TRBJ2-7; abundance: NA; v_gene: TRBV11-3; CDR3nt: TGTGCCAGCAGCTTAGACGCTTGGGGGAGGCCCTACGAGCAGTACTTC; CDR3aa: CASSLDAWGRPYEQYF
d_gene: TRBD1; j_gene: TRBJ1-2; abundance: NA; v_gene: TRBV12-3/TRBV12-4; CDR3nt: TGTGCCAGCAGTTTACCTCAAGGACAGGGTTATGGCTACACCTTC; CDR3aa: CASSLPQGQGYGYTF
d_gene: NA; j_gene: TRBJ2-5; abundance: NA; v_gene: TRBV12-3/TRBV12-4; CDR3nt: TGTGCCAGCACCAGGCGGGGCATTGAGACCCAGTACTTC; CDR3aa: CASTRRGIETQYF
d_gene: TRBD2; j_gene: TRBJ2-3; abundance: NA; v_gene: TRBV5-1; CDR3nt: TGCGCCAGCAGCCCCACCACCGGGACTAGCGGGGGTGATACGCAGTATTTT; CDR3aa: CASSPTTGTSGGDTQYF
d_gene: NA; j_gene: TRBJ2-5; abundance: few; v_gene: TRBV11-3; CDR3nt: TGTGCCAGCAGAAGACCAGGTACAGGGCGAGAGACCCAGTACTTC; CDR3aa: CASRRPGTGRETQYF
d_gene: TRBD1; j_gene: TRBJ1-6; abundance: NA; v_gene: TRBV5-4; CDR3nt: TGTGCCAGCAGCCCGGCCGGCCGGGACAGGGTTAATTCACCCCTCCACTTT; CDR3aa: CASSPAGRDRVNSPLHF
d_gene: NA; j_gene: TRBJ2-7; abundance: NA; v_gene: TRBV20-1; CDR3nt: TGCAGTGCTAGAGATCGGTCCGGTACCCGAGGGTACTTC; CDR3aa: CSARDRSGTRGYF
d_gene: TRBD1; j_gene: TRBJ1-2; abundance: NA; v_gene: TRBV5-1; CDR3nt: TGCGCCAGCAGCTTCCCGAATCATAATACAGGGGCCTATGGCTACACCTTC; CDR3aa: CASSFPNHNTGAYGYTF
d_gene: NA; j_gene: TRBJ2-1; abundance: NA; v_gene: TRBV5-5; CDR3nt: TGTGCCAGCAGCTTCCTCTCTGGTTTCTCCTACAATGAGCAGTTCTTC; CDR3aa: CASSFLSGFSYNEQFF
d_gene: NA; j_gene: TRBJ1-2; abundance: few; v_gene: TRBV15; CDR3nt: TGTGCCACCAGCAGAGGAGACAGGTCCGATTATGGCTACACCTTC; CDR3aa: CATSRGDRSDYGYTF
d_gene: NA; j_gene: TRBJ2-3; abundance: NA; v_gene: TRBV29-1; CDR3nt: TGCAGCGTTGAAGAGGGACTCCTCACAGATACGCAGTATTTT; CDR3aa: CSVEEGLLTDTQYF
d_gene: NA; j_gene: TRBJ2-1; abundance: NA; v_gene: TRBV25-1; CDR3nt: TGTGCCAGCACTGACGGGTACTCCTACAATGAGCAGTTCTTC; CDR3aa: CASTDGYSYNEQFF
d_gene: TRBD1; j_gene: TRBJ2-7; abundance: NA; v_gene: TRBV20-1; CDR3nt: TGCAGTGCTAGACAGGGGGTCGGCGAGCAGTACTTC; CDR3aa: CSARQGVGEQYF
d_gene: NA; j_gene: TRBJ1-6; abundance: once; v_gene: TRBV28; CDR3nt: TGTGCCAGTGCTCCGGGACAAAGGTTAGGTTCACCCCTCCACTTT; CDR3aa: CASAPGQRLGSPLHF
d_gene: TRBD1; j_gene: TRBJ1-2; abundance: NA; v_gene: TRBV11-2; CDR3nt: TGTGCCAGCAGCTTAGACCACAGGGGTAACTACGGCTACACCTTC; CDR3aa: CASSLDHRGNYGYTF
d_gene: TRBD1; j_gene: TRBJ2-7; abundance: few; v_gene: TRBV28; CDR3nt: TGTGCCAGCCTTACACAGGGGACCGACGAGCAGTACTTC; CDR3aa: CASLTQGTDEQYF
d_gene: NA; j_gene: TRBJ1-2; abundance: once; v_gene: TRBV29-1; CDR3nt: TGCAGCGTTCAAGCTAGGGGAGGGGATGGCTACACCTTC; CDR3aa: CSVQARGGDGYTF